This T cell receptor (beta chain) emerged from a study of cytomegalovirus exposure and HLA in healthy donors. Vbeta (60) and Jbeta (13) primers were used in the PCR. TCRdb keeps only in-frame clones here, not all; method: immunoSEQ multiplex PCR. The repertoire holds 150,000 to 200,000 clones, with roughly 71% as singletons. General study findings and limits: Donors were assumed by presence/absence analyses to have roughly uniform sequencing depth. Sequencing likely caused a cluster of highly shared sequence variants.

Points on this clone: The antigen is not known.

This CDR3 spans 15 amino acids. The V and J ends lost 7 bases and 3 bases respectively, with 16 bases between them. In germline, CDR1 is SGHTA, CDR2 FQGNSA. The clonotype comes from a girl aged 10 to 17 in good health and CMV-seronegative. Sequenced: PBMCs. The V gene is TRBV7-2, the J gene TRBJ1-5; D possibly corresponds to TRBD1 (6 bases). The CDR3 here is CASTDTQGYNQPQHF. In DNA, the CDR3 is TGTGCCAGCACCGACACACAGGGTTACAATCAGCCCCAGCATTTT.